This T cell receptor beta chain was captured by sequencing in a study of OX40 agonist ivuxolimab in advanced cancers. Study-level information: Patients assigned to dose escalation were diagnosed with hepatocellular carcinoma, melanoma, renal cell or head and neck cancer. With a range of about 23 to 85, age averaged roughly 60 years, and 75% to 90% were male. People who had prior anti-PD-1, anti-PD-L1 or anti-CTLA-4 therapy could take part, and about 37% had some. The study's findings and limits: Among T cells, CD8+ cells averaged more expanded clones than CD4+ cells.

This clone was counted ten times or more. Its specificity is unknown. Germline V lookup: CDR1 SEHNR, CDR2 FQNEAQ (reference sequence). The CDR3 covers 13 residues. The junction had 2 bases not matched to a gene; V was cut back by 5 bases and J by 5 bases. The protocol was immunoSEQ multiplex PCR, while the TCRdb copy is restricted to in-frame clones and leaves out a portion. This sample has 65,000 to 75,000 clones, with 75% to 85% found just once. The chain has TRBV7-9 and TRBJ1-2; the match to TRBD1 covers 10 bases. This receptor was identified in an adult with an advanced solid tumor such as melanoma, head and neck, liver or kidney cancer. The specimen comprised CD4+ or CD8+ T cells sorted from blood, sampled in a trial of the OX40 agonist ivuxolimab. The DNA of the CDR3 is TGTGCCAGCAGCCGACAGGGGGCTTATGGCTACACCTTC. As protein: CASSRQGAYGYTF.